This is a list of T cell receptor beta chains from one sample in a study of T cell responses to AZD1222 COVID-19 vaccine. The data were produced by immunoSEQ multiplex PCR, yet TCRdb's version contains in-frame clones alone and is incomplete. The top ten clones hold around 6.9% of a sample with more than 85,000 clones, approximately 90% of them seen once. The sequences come from peripheral blood, collected on day 0 of AZD1222 vaccination. These receptors came from an adult in good health. Each CDR3 is given with its conserved first and last residue. Fields, in order: J gene, V gene, clone size, D gene, CDR3 protein, CDR3 DNA. The D gene is left open where the match is weak. Rows give clone size only sometimes, using once, few, many, or a class for an expanded clone.

TRBJ1-1 | TRBV4-1 | - | - | CASSPKGQNTEAFF | TGCGCCAGCAGCCCAAAAGGACAAAACACTGAAGCTTTCTTT
TRBJ1-5 | TRBV9 | - | - | CASSGADSGQPQHF | TGTGCCAGCAGCGGGGCGGACTCCGGTCAGCCCCAGCATTTT
TRBJ2-7 | TRBV28 | - | TRBD1 | CASSATDRDGAEQYF | TGTGCCAGCAGTGCAACTGACAGGGACGGTGCCGAGCAGTACTTC
TRBJ1-2 | TRBV27 | few | - | CASRGGLVYGYTF | TGTGCCAGCCGGGGGGGTCTCGTATATGGCTACACCTTC
TRBJ1-6 | TRBV4-1 | once | - | CASSPLAPDRPSSYNSPLHF | TGCGCCAGCAGCCCCCTGGCCCCTGACAGGCCGAGCTCCTATAATTCACCCCTCCACTTT
TRBJ2-7 | TRBV12-3/TRBV12-4 | - | - | CASRIQGVYEQYF | TGTGCCAGCAGGATACAGGGAGTCTACGAGCAGTACTTC
TRBJ1-5 | TRBV6-6 | - | - | CAIGQSNQPQHF | TGTGCCATCGGACAGAGCAATCAGCCCCAGCATTTT
TRBJ1-2 | TRBV9 | - | TRBD1 | CASSVRQGGSGYTF | TGTGCCAGCAGCGTCAGACAGGGAGGTTCTGGCTACACCTTC
TRBJ2-5 | TRBV5-1 | - | TRBD2 | CASSTTSGGSLQETQYF | TGCGCCAGCAGCACAACTAGCGGGGGGAGTCTTCAAGAGACCCAGTACTTC
TRBJ2-7 | TRBV29-1 | - | - | CSVDEGEQYF | TGCAGCGTTGATGAGGGAGAGCAGTACTTC
TRBJ1-1 | TRBV27 | - | - | CASSLFPGAEAFF | TGTGCCAGCAGTTTATTCCCAGGAGCTGAAGCTTTCTTT
TRBJ2-5 | TRBV27 | - | - | CASSLIPPGRGFDETQYF | TGTGCCAGCAGTTTAATTCCCCCGGGTAGGGGATTCGACGAGACCCAGTACTTC
TRBJ1-1 | TRBV7-9 | - | - | CASSLAPRDSEAFF | TGTGCCAGCAGCTTAGCGCCCAGGGATAGTGAAGCTTTCTTT
TRBJ1-2 | TRBV7-9 | - | - | CASGGLAPQAGYTF | TGTGCCAGCGGGGGTTTGGCACCTCAGGCTGGCTACACCTTC
TRBJ2-2 | TRBV6-2/TRBV6-3 | - | - | CASSYSRRSNTGELFF | TGTGCCAGCAGTTACTCGAGGAGATCTAACACCGGGGAGCTGTTTTTT
TRBJ1-4 | TRBV15 | - | TRBD1 | CATTPSGTGYEKLFF | TGTGCCACCACCCCGTCGGGGACAGGCTATGAAAAACTGTTTTTT
TRBJ2-7 | TRBV7-2 | - | TRBD2 | CASSILAGLSYEQYF | TGTGCCAGCAGTATACTAGCGGGATTGTCCTACGAGCAGTACTTC
TRBJ1-2 | TRBV10-3 | - | TRBD1 | CAISGTGGFNYGYTF | TGTGCCATCAGTGGGACAGGGGGATTTAACTATGGCTACACCTTC
TRBJ2-1 | TRBV24-1 | - | - | CATSDLRGGNEQFF | TGTGCCACCAGTGATTTAAGGGGTGGGAATGAGCAGTTCTTC
TRBJ2-3 | TRBV18 | - | - | CASSPGLLSTDTQYF | TGTGCCAGCTCCCCCGGACTGCTAAGCACAGATACGCAGTATTTT
TRBJ2-3 | TRBV6-2/TRBV6-3 | - | TRBD2 | CASSYHGRGRTDTQYF | TGTGCCAGCAGTTACCATGGGAGGGGTCGGACAGATACGCAGTATTTT
TRBJ2-3 | TRBV25-1 | - | - | CASSESLSTDTQYF | TGTGCCAGCAGTGAAAGTCTGAGCACAGATACGCAGTATTTT
TRBJ1-6 | TRBV27 | - | - | CASAGDTSSSYNSPLHF | TGTGCCAGCGCTGGGGACACGTCAAGCTCCTATAATTCACCCCTCCACTTT
TRBJ2-3 | TRBV28 | - | TRBD1 | CASSAARQGADTQYF | TGTGCCAGCAGTGCCGCCCGACAGGGGGCAGATACGCAGTATTTT
TRBJ1-1 | TRBV6-1 | - | - | CASSEYGVGRTEAFF | TGTGCCAGCAGTGAATATGGGGTAGGTCGCACTGAAGCTTTCTTT
TRBJ1-6 | TRBV6-5 | - | TRBD1 | CASSLDRGVSPLHF | TGTGCCAGCAGTTTAGACAGGGGGGTTTCACCCCTCCACTTT
TRBJ1-2 | TRBV3-1/TRBV3-2 | - | - | CASSQYMDGYTF | TGTGCCAGCAGCCAATATATGGATGGCTACACCTTC
TRBJ1-1 | TRBV5-6 | - | - | CASSLLGTTEAFF | TGTGCCAGCAGCTTGTTAGGGACCACTGAAGCTTTCTTT
TRBJ1-3 | TRBV5-1 | - | - | CASSLGRGSGNTIYF | TGCGCCAGCAGCTTGGGGAGAGGCTCTGGAAACACCATATATTTT
TRBJ2-7 | TRBV9 | - | - | CASSVGLTSYEQYF | TGTGCCAGCAGCGTAGGACTGACCTCCTACGAGCAGTACTTC
TRBJ1-2 | TRBV2 | few | - | CASSEALSALRTF | TGTGCCAGCAGTGAAGCGCTTTCGGCTTTACGCACCTTC
TRBJ1-1 | TRBV4-1 | - | - | CASTRSPGKNTEAFF | TGCGCCAGCACCCGTAGCCCAGGGAAAAACACTGAAGCTTTCTTT
TRBJ1-6 | TRBV6-6 | - | - | CASSDSEGADSPLHF | TGTGCCAGCAGTGACTCGGAGGGCGCGGATTCACCCCTCCACTTT
TRBJ1-1 | TRBV5-6 | - | TRBD1 | CASSRQGTTEAFF | TGTGCCAGCAGCCGACAGGGGACCACTGAAGCTTTCTTT
TRBJ2-1 | TRBV28 | - | - | CASSSPVSGSYNEQFF | TGTGCCAGCAGCTCCCCGGTTAGCGGCTCCTACAATGAGCAGTTCTTC
TRBJ1-3 | TRBV7-2 | - | TRBD1 | CASSLLSGGGGNTIYF | TGTGCCAGCAGCTTACTTTCAGGGGGTGGTGGAAACACCATATATTTT
TRBJ1-2 | TRBV5-4 | - | TRBD1 | CASSFPGTGDGYTF | TGTGCCAGCAGCTTCCCCGGGACAGGGGATGGCTACACCTTC